This is a list of T cell receptor beta chains from one sample in a study of beta chain features in type 1 diabetes. This table comes from immunoSEQ multiplex PCR, and its TCRdb copy is limited to in-frame clones, with some not included. The sample has 220,000 or so clones, over 65% seen once; the top ten hold about 0.05%. Sequences were obtained from naive CD4+ T cells from blood. The receptors were sampled from a young man in good health. Both conserved end residues are part of each CDR3. D genes are given only for firm matches. Rows may omit the clone size; those that give it use once, few, many or a size class.

j_gene | v_gene | abundance | d_gene | CDR3nt | CDR3aa
TRBJ2-3 | TRBV6-1 | . | . | TGTGCCAGCAGTCGGGATGAGGTTGACACAGATACGCAGTATTTT | CASSRDEVDTDTQYF
TRBJ1-1 | TRBV29-1 | few | . | TGCAGCGTTAGCAGGGTGGGGAACACTGAAGCTTTCTTT | CSVSRVGNTEAFF
TRBJ1-1 | TRBV30 | . | . | TGTGCCTGGAGTAATTCGGGGGCTGAAGCTTTCTTT | CAWSNSGAEAFF
TRBJ2-5 | TRBV30 | . | TRBD1 | TGTGCCTGGAGTTTGGGACAGGGAGTCGAAGAGACCCAGTACTTC | CAWSLGQGVEETQYF
TRBJ2-3 | TRBV2 | . | . | TGTGCCAGTGAAGGGAGTCCTGAGGACACAGATACGCAGTATTTT | CASEGSPEDTDTQYF
TRBJ2-3 | TRBV29-1 | few | . | TGCAGCGTTCGCGGAACCATCACAGATACGCAGTATTTT | CSVRGTITDTQYF
TRBJ2-1 | TRBV6-5 | . | TRBD2 | TGTGCCAGCAGGGTCGGGACTAGCGGGAGTGAGCAGTTCTTC | CASRVGTSGSEQFF
TRBJ1-1 | TRBV9 | . | . | TGTGCCAGCAGCGTAGAGGCAGGAGGGACTGAAGCTTTCTTT | CASSVEAGGTEAFF
TRBJ1-6 | TRBV5-1 | . | TRBD1 | TGCGCCAGCAGCTGGACAGGGAAGACCGATTCACCCCTCCACTTT | CASSWTGKTDSPLHF
TRBJ2-1 | TRBV29-1 | few | . | TGCAGCGCCCGGAGGGCGGAGGAGCAGTTCTTC | CSARRAEEQFF